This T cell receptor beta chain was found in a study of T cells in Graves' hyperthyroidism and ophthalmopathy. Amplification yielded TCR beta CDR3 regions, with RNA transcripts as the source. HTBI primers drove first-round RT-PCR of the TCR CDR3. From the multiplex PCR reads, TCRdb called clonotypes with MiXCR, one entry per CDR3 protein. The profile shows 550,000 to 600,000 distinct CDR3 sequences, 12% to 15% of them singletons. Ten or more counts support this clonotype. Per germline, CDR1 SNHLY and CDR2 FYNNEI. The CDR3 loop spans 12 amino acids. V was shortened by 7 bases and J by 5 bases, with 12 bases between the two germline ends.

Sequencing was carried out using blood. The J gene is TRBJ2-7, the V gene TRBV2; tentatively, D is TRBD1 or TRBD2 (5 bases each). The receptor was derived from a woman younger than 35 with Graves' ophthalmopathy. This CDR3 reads CASTEGTDEQYF. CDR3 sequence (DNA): TGTGCCAGCACCGAGGGGACGGACGAGCAGTACTTC.